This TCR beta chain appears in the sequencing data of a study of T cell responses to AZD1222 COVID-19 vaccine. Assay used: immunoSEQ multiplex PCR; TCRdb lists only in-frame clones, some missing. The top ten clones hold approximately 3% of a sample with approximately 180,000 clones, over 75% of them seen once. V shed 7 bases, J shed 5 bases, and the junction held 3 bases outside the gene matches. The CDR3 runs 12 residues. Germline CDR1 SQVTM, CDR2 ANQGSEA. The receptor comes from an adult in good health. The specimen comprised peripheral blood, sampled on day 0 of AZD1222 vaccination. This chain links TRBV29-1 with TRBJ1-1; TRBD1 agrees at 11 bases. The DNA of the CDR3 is TGCAGCGCGGACAGGGGGCGGACTGAAGCTTTCTTT. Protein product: CSADRGRTEAFF. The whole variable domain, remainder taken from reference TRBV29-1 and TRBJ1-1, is SAVISQKPSRDICQRGTSLTIQCQVDSQVTMMFWYRQQPGQSLTLIATANQGSEATYESGFVIDKFPISRPNLTFSTLTVSNMSPEDSSIYLCSADRGRTEAFFGQGTRLTVV.